The 6 T cell receptor beta chains below come from one sample, sequenced in a study of T cell clusters in autoimmune cytopenias (dated by TCRdb to about 2019). Per sample, approximately 270 ng of peripheral blood genomic DNA, 35,000 to 45,000 genome equivalents, was used for TRB amplification. For sequencing, an Illumina MiSeq was employed. To amplify TRB rearrangements, a touch-down multiplex PCR protocol was run with the TRB-A and TRB-B primer pools combined in a single tube. TCRdb reprocessed the reads into one record per CDR3 protein sequence, lacking DNA. The table for this sample records about 6,400 distinct CDR3 sequences. The ten most abundant clones make up around 40% of the sample. These sequences were also reported in another study, on T cell repertoires in aging, cancer and after chemotherapy.

Specimen: peripheral blood. The receptors shown here come from a human donor in good health.

This clonotype is identified as medium-sized from frequency. CDR3 sequence reads: CASSINFSPRDRGRNSPLHF. The rearrangement links TRBV19 to TRBJ1-6; TCRdb reports TRBD1, a call that lacks DNA to check it against. The CDR3 loop spans 20 amino acids. The germline V gene has CDR1 LNHDA and CDR2 SQIVND (reference sequence).

The chain carries TRBV4-3 and TRBJ1-4. This CDR3 spans 15 amino acids. Germline CDR1 and CDR2: LGHNA and YSLEER. The CDR3 is CASSQDRIRREKLFF.

V and J are TRBV4-3 and TRBJ2-3; TCRdb selects TRBD1, and the lack of DNA leaves this call unchecked. The CDR3 is 14 amino acids. From germline, CDR1 is LGHNA and CDR2 YSLEER. CDR3 region: CASSLQGFTDTQYF.

This clonotype ranks as medium-sized in terms of frequency. V gene TRBV4-2 combines with J gene TRBJ2-2; no DNA is available, so the TRBD2 call from TCRdb remains unchecked. The length of the CDR3 is 17 residues. Looked up from germline, CDR1 is LGHNA and CDR2 is YNFKEQ. This CDR3 is CASSPRRRSMNTGELFF.

This clonotype is deemed hyperexpanded by its frequency. The chain carries TRBV6-1 and TRBJ2-1; TCRdb lists TRBD2, though no DNA is available to test this call. Germline V gene sequence: CDR1 MNHNS, CDR2 SASEGT. The CDR3 runs to 17 residues. CDR3 in amino acids: CASSDIDTSGVKNEQFF.

The J gene is TRBJ2-7, the V gene TRBV20-1; the D call from TCRdb, TRBD1, cannot be confirmed without DNA. The CDR3 runs 13 residues. The germline CDR1 and CDR2 sequences are DFQATT and SNEGSKA (reference sequence). CDR3 sequence reads: CSATETVTYEQYF.